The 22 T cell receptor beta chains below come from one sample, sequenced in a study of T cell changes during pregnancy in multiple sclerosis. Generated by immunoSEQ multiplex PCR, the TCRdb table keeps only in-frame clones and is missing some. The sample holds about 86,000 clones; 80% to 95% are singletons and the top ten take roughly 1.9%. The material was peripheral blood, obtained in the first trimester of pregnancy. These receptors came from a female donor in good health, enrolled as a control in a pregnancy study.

The CDR3 spells CASSSPVRSNQPQHF. The CDR3 bases are TGTGCCAGCAGTTCCCCCGTCCGTAGCAATCAGCCCCAGCATTTT. The chain employs TRBV28 and TRBJ1-5; D not certain. This CDR3 has 15 residues. Germline V gene lookup returns CDR1 MDHEN and CDR2 SYDVKM. Trimming took 4 bases from V and 0 from J, leaving 10 bases between them.

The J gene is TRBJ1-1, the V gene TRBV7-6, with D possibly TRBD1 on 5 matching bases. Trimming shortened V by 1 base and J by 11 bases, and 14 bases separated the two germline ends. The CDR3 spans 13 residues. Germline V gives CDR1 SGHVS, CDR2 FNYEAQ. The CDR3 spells CASSLDNRGKAFF. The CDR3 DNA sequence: TGTGCCAGCAGCTTAGATAACCGGGGGAAGGCTTTCTTT.

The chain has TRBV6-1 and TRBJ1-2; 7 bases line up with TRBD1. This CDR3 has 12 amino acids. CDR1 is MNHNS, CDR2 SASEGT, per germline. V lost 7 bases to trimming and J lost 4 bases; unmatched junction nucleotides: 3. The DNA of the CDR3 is TGTGCCAGCAAGACAGGGATCTATGGCTACACCTTC. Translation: CASKTGIYGYTF.

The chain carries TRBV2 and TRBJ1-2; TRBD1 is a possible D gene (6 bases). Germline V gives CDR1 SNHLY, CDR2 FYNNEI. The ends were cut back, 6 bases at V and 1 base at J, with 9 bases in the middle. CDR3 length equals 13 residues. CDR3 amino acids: CASSLDSNYGYTF. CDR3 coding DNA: TGTGCCAGCAGCTTGGACAGTAACTATGGCTACACCTTC. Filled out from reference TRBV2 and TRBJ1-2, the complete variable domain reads EPEVTQTPSHQVTQMGQEVILRCVPISNHLYFYWYRQILGQKVEFLVSFYNNEISEKSEIFDDQFSVERPDGSNFTLKIRSTKLEDSAMYFCASSLDSNYGYTFGSGTRLTVV.

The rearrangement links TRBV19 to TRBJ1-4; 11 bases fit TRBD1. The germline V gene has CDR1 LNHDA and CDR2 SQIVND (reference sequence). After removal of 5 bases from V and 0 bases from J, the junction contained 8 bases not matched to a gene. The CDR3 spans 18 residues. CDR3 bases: TGTGCCAGTAGTCCATGGGACAGGGGGAAGACAACTAATGAAAAACTGTTTTTT. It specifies CASSPWDRGKTTNEKLFF.

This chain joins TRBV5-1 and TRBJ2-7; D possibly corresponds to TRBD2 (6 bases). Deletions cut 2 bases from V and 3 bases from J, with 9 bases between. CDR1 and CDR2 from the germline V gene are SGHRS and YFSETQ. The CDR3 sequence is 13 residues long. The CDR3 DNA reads TGCGCCAGCAGCTTAACGGGACTCTACGAGCAGTACTTC. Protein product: CASSLTGLYEQYF.

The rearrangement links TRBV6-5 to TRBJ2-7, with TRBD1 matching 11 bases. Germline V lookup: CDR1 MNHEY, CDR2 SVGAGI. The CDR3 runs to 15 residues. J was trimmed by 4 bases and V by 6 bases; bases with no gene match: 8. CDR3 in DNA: TGTGCCAGCAGCTACAGGGACAGGGGGACGTACGAGCAGTACTTC. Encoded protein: CASSYRDRGTYEQYF.

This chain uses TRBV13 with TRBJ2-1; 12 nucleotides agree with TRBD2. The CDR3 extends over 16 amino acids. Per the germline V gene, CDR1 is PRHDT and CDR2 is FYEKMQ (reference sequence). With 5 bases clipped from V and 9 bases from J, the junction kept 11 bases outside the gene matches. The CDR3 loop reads CASSPRTSGVVSEQFF. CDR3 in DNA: TGTGCCAGCAGCCCCCGGACTAGCGGGGTGGTAAGTGAGCAGTTCTTC.

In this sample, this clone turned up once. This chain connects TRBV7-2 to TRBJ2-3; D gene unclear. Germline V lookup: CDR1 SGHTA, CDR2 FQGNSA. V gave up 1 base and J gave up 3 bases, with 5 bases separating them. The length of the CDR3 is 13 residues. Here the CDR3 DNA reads TGTGCCAGCAGCTTAGGGCCGACAGATACGCAGTATTTT. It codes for CASSLGPTDTQYF.

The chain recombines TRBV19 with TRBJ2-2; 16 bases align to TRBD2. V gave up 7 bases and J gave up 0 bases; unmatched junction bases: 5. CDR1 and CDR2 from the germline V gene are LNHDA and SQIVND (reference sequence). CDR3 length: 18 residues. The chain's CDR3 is CASMGLAGGHSNTGELFF. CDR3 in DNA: TGTGCCAGTATGGGACTAGCGGGGGGGCATTCGAACACCGGGGAGCTGTTTTTT.

The CDR3 loop reads CASSFFPGDTSQETQYF. Written as DNA, the CDR3 is TGTGCCAGCAGTTTTTTTCCCGGGGACACATCACAAGAGACCCAGTACTTC. The rearrangement links TRBV27 to TRBJ2-5; a possible D gene is TRBD1 (6 bases). V was clipped by 3 bases and J by 2 bases, with 19 bases between them. CDR3 length equals 17 residues. From germline, CDR1 is MNHEY and CDR2 SMNVEV (reference sequence).

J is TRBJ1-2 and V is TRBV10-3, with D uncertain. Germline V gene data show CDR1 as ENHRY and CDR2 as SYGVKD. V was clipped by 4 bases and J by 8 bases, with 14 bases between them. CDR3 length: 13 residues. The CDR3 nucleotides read TGTGCCATCAGTGGTTCCCAGACTGGCGGCTACACCTTC. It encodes CAISGSQTGGYTF.

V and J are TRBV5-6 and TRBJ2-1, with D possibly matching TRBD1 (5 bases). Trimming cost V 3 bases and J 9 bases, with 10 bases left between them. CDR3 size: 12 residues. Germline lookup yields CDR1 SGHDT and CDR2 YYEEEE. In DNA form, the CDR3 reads TGTGCCAGCAGCTCCGGCGACAGTGAGCAGTTCTTC. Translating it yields CASSSGDSEQFF.

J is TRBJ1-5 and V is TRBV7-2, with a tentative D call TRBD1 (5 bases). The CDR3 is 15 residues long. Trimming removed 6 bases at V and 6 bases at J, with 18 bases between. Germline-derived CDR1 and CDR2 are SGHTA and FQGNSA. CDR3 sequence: CASSSQGVSSQPQHF. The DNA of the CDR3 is TGTGCCAGCAGTTCTCAGGGTGTAAGTAGTCAGCCCCAGCATTTT.

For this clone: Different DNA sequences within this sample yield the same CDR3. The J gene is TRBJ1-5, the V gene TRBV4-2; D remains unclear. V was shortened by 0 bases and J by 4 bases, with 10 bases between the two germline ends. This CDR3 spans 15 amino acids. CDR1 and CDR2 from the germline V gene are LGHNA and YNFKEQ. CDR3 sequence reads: CASSQEDRGNQPQHF. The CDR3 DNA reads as TGTGCCAGCAGCCAAGAAGATCGAGGGAATCAGCCCCAGCATTTT.

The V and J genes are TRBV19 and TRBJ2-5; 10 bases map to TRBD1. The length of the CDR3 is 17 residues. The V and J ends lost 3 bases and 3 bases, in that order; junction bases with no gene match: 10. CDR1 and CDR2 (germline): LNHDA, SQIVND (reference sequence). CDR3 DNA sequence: TGTGCCAGTAGTATTGGGACAGGGGTACCGTATAAAGAGACCCAGTACTTC. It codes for CASSIGTGVPYKETQYF.

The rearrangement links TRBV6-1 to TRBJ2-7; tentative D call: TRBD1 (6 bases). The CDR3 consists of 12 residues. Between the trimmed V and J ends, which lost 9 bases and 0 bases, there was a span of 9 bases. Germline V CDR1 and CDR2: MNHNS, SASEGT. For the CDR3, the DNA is TGTGCCAGTACAGGGACCTCCTACGAGCAGTACTTC. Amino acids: CASTGTSYEQYF.

CDR3 loop: CASKGDGNQPQHF. The DNA for the CDR3 is TGTGCCAGCAAGGGGGATGGCAATCAGCCCCAGCATTTT. This chain connects TRBV2 to TRBJ1-5, with D possibly being TRBD1 (6 bases). CDR1 is SNHLY, CDR2 FYNNEI, per germline. Trimming took 7 bases from V and 2 from J, leaving 9 bases between them. The CDR3 is 13 amino acids. Drawing the rest from reference TRBV2 and TRBJ1-5, the complete variable domain is EPEVTQTPSHQVTQMGQEVILRCVPISNHLYFYWYRQILGQKVEFLVSFYNNEISEKSEIFDDQFSVERPDGSNFTLKIRSTKLEDSAMYFCASKGDGNQPQHFGDGTRLSIL.

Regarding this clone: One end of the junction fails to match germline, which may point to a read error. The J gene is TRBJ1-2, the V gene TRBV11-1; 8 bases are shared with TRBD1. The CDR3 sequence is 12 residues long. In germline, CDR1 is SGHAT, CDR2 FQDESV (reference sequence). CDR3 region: CASSSTPGQALF. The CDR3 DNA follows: TGTGCCAGCAGCTCCACGCCGGGACAGGCGCTATTC.

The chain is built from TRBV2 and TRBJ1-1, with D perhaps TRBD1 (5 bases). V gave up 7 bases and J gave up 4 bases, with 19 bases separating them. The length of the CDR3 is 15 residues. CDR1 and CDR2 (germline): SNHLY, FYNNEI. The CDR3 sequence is CASTAGLGGVTEAFF. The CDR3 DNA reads TGTGCCAGCACCGCGGGTCTCGGGGGTGTCACTGAAGCTTTCTTT.

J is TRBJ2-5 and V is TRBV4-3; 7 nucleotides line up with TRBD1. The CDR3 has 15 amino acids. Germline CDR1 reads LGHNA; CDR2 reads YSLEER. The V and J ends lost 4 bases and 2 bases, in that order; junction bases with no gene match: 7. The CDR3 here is CASSRYRDRQETQYF. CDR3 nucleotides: TGCGCCAGCAGCCGGTACCGGGACAGACAAGAGACCCAGTACTTC.

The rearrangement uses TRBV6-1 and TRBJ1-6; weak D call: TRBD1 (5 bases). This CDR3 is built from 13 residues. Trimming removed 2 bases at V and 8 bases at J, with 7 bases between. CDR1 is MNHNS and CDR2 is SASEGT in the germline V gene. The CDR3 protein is CASSEQGHSPLHF. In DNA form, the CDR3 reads TGTGCCAGCAGTGAACAGGGCCATTCACCCCTCCACTTT.